These 19 T cell receptor beta chains came from one sample sequenced in a study of blood T cell repertoires in COVID-19. Here immunoSEQ multiplex PCR was the method, and the copy in TCRdb shows in-frame clones only, minus some. The sample contains 55,000 to 75,000 clones, 82% of which appear only once. The sequenced sample consisted of peripheral blood. The source is a man older than 75 with active COVID-19.

The CDR3 nucleotides are TGTGCCAGCAGCGCACAGGGTTACTATGGCTACACCTTC. Encoded protein: CASSAQGYYGYTF. The chain joins TRBV9 to TRBJ1-2, with TRBD1 as a possible D gene (6 bases). CDR3 size: 13 residues. Deletions cut 3 bases from V and 3 bases from J, with 9 bases between. The germline V gene encodes CDR1 SGDLS and CDR2 YYNGEE.

J is TRBJ1-6 and V is TRBV7-2; tentatively, D is TRBD1 (5 bases). The CDR3 is 15 amino acids. Germline-derived CDR1 and CDR2 are SGHTA and FQGNSA. The germline V and J ends were trimmed by 5 bases and 6 bases, with 14 bases remaining between them. The CDR3, as DNA: TGTGCCAGCAGCCGGACACCACCAAGTAATTCACCCCTCCACTTT. Protein product: CASSRTPPSNSPLHF.

A few counts support this clone. The chain carries TRBV5-1 and TRBJ2-7; tentative D call: TRBD2 (6 bases). From germline, CDR1 is SGHRS and CDR2 YFSETQ. The ends were cut back, 4 bases at V and 0 bases at J, with 8 bases in the middle. The CDR3 consists of 13 residues. CDR3 in DNA: TGCGCCAGCAGCGGAGGGAACTCCTACGAGCAGTACTTC. Translating it yields CASSGGNSYEQYF.

Here the CDR3 DNA reads TGTGCCAGCAGCCCTAACACAGATACGCAGTATTTT. Amino acid sequence: CASSPNTDTQYF. The chain is built from TRBV3-1 (or the pseudogene TRBV3-2) and TRBJ2-3; D gene uncertain. Trimming cost V 4 bases and J 2 bases, with 4 bases left between them. Per germline, CDR1 LGHDT and CDR2 YNNKEL (reference sequence). The CDR3 totals 12 residues.

This chain joins TRBV12-3 or TRBV12-4 and TRBJ1-2; D gene ambiguous. CDR3 length: 13 amino acids. Trimming stripped 3 bases from V and 2 bases from J, with 7 bases between. DNA of the CDR3: TGTGCCAGCAGTTTGGGCACCAACTATGGCTACACCTTC. The encoded protein is CASSLGTNYGYTF.

This rearrangement joins TRBV27 to TRBJ1-1; 7 nucleotides agree with TRBD1. J lost 3 bases, V lost 4 bases, and 5 bases had no gene match. The CDR3 extends over 14 amino acids. Germline V gene data show CDR1 as MNHEY and CDR2 as SMNVEV (reference sequence). Written as DNA, the CDR3 is TGTGCCAGCAGTTACCAGGGGGGCCACACTGAAGCTTTCTTT. Protein: CASSYQGGHTEAFF.

The chain uses TRBV28 and TRBJ2-5; tentative D call: TRBD2 (6 bases). The V and J ends lost 7 bases and 1 base respectively, with 16 bases between them. This CDR3 region has 15 residues. Germline V lookup: CDR1 MDHEN, CDR2 SYDVKM. The CDR3 loop is CASKSARDRQETQYF. The CDR3 DNA follows: TGTGCCAGCAAGTCTGCGCGGGATCGCCAAGAGACCCAGTACTTC.

This clone was observed a single time. The V call is TRBV2, the J call TRBJ2-3; 10 bases agree with TRBD1. The CDR3 is 14 residues long. Looked up from germline, CDR1 is SNHLY and CDR2 is FYNNEI. Unmatched junction bases numbered 6, after V lost 7 bases and J lost 5 bases. The CDR3 spells CASTQDRGKDTQYF. CDR3 bases: TGTGCCAGCACCCAGGACAGGGGGAAAGATACGCAGTATTTT.

The chain is built from TRBV3-1 (or the pseudogene TRBV3-2) and TRBJ1-2; 8 bases are shared with TRBD1. The CDR3 runs 17 residues. V lost 4 bases, J lost 0 bases, and 10 bases stayed unmatched. Germline CDR1 and CDR2: LGHDT and YNNKEL (reference sequence). CDR3 DNA sequence: TGTGCCAGCAGCCCCCCCACAGGGGGTATGTCTAACTATGGCTACACCTTC. It is translated as CASSPPTGGMSNYGYTF.

The J gene is TRBJ2-5, the V gene TRBV6-5; TRBD1 agrees at 9 bases. This CDR3 has 13 residues. J was trimmed by 4 bases and V by 11 bases; bases with no gene match: 8. Germline loops: CDR1 MNHEY, CDR2 SVGAGI. CDR3 protein: CAGGKGQGETQYF. The CDR3 nucleotides read TGTGCCGGGGGAAAGGGACAGGGAGAGACCCAGTACTTC.

The gene calls are TRBV7-9 and TRBJ2-7, with 8 bases that match TRBD2. The CDR3 spans 17 residues. CDR1 is SEHNR, CDR2 FQNEAQ, per germline (reference sequence). V gave up 5 bases and J gave up 0 bases; unmatched junction bases: 12. The CDR3 nucleotides are TGTGCCAGCAGCCCAGCCCGGGGGGGGGAAAGCTCCTACGAGCAGTACTTC. This encodes CASSPARGGESSYEQYF. Full variable domain (remainder filled in from reference TRBV7-9 and TRBJ2-7): DTGVSQNPRHKITKRGQNVTFRCDPISEHNRLYWYRQTLGQGPEFLTYFQNEAQLEKSRLLSDRFSAERPKGSFSTLEIQRTEQGDSAMYLCASSPARGGESSYEQYFGPGTRLTVT.

The gene calls are TRBV28 and TRBJ2-5; 8 nucleotides agree with TRBD2. CDR1 MDHEN and CDR2 SYDVKM come from the germline V gene. CDR3 length: 16 residues. V lost 2 bases, J lost 10 bases, and 15 bases stayed unmatched. The CDR3 sequence: CASSLPGGGTPRGQYF. In DNA, the CDR3 is TGTGCCAGCAGTTTACCCGGGGGGGGGACCCCCCGGGGCCAGTACTTC.

The chain combines TRBV19 with TRBJ2-1, with TRBD1 identical over 7 bases. Losses at the gene ends were 7 bases for V and 5 bases for J; bases not matched to a gene: 2. CDR3 length equals 12 residues. Germline CDR1 is LNHDA and CDR2 is SQIVND (reference sequence). As DNA, the CDR3 is TGTGCCAGTAATACAGGGGACAATGAGCAGTTCTTC. This gives the protein CASNTGDNEQFF.

The gene calls are TRBV11-3 and TRBJ2-1, with TRBD2 matching over 10 bases. The CDR3 covers 14 residues. The V and J ends lost 1 base and 9 bases, in that order; junction bases with no gene match: 3. Germline V gene data show CDR1 as SGHNT and CDR2 as YENEEA. The CDR3 bases are TGTGCCAGCAGCTTAGTAGCGGGGGGCGGTGAGCAGTTCTTC. Translation: CASSLVAGGGEQFF.

CDR3 region: CASSEGTAYEQYF. DNA for the CDR3: TGTGCCAGCAGCGAAGGGACAGCCTACGAGCAGTACTTC. The chain recombines TRBV7-9 with TRBJ2-7, with 7 bases aligning to TRBD1. Germline CDR1 is SEHNR and CDR2 is FQNEAQ (reference sequence). V was pared by 5 bases and J by 2 bases, with 3 bases of the junction left unmatched. This CDR3 is built from 13 residues.

The V call is TRBV4-2, the J call TRBJ1-1, with 8 bases fitting TRBD1. Trimming at V came to 1 base and at J to 8 bases, leaving 12 bases not matched to a gene. This CDR3 contains 16 residues. CDR1 is LGHNA, CDR2 YNFKEQ, per germline. For the CDR3, the DNA is TGTGCCAGCAGCCAAGCACTCAGGGGGCGTGAGTCCGAAGCTTTCTTT. Translating it yields CASSQALRGRESEAFF.

The chain joins TRBV6-5 to TRBJ1-5, with D possibly being TRBD1 (6 bases). This CDR3 has 14 residues. Trimming left V 2 bases short and J 6 bases short, with 11 bases between. Germline V CDR1 and CDR2: MNHEY, SVGAGI. CDR3 nucleotide sequence: TGTGCCAGCAGTTACGGGGCAGGGGCTCAGCCCCAGCATTTT. Protein product: CASSYGAGAQPQHF.

The chain combines TRBV3-1 (or the pseudogene TRBV3-2) with TRBJ2-2, with a possible D match to TRBD1 (5 bases). The germline gives CDR1 LGHDT, CDR2 YNNKEL (reference sequence). The germline V and J ends were trimmed by 3 bases and 1 base, with 15 bases remaining between them. The CDR3 totals 17 residues. CDR3 sequence reads: CASSHFRLTGNTGELFF. Here the CDR3 DNA reads TGTGCCAGCAGCCATTTCCGACTCACAGGGAACACCGGGGAGCTGTTTTTT.

The V call is TRBV19, the J call TRBJ1-5; 8 nucleotides match TRBD1. The CDR3 spans 15 residues. With V trimmed by 7 bases and J by 0 bases, 5 bases remained unmatched. From germline, CDR1 is LNHDA and CDR2 SQIVND (reference sequence). The CDR3 here is CASTLTGDSNQPQHF. The CDR3 region has the DNA TGTGCCAGTACCCTGACAGGGGATAGCAATCAGCCCCAGCATTTT.